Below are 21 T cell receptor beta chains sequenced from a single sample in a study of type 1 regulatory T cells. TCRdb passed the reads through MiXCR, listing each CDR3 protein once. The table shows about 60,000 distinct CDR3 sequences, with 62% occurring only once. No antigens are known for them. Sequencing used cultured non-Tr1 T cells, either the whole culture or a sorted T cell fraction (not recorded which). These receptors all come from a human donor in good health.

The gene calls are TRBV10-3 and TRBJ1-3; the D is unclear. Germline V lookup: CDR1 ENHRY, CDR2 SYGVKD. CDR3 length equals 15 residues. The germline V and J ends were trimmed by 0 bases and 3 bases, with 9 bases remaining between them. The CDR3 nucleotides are TGTGCCATCAGTGAGTCCTCGGGTATTGGAAACACCATATATTTT. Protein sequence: CAISESSGIGNTIYF.

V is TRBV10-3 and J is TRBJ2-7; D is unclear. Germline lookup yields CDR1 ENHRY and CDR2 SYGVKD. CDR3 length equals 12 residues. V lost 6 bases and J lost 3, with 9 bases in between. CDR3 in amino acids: CAIRPSGYEQYF. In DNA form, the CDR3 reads TGTGCCATCAGGCCATCCGGCTACGAGCAGTACTTC.

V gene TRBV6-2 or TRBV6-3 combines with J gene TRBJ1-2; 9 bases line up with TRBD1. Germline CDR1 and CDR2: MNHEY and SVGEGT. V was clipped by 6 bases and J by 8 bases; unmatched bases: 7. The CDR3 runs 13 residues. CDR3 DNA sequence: TGTGCCAGCAGCCTACAGGGGGCGCGAGGCTACACCTTC. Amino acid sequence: CASSLQGARGYTF.

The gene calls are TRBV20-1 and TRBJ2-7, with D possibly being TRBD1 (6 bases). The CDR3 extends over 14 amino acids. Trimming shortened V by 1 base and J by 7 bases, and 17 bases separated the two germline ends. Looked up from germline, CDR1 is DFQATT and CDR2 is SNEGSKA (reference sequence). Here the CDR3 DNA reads TGCAGTGCTAGAGCGATGACAGGCCCCGGGGAGCAGTACTTC. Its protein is CSARAMTGPGEQYF.

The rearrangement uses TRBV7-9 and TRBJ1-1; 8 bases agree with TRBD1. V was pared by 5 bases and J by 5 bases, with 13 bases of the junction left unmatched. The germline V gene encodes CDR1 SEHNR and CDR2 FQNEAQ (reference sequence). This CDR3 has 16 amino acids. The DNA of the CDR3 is TGTGCCAGCAGCCCCTTTCCAGGACAGGGTCTTACTGAAGCTTTCTTT. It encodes CASSPFPGQGLTEAFF. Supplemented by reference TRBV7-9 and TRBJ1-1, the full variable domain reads DTGVSQNPRHKITKRGQNVTFRCDPISEHNRLYWYRQTLGQGPEFLTYFQNEAQLEKSRLLSDRFSAERPKGSFSTLEIQRTEQGDSAMYLCASSPFPGQGLTEAFFGQGTRLTVV.

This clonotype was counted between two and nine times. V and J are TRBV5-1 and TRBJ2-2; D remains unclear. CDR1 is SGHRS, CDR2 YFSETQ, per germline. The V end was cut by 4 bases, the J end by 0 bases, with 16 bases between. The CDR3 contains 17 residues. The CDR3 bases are TGCGCCAGCAGCCACCTCGGAGCAGGCGCGAACACCGGGGAGCTGTTTTTT. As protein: CASSHLGAGANTGELFF.

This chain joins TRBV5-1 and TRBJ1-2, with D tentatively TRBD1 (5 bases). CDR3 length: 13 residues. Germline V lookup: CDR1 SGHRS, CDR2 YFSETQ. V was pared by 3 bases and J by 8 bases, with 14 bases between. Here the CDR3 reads CASSSGPRGGYTF. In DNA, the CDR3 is TGCGCCAGCAGCTCGGGACCCCGCGGGGGCTACACCTTC. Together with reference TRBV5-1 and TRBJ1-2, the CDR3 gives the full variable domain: KAGVTQTPRYLIKTRGQQVTLSCSPISGHRSVSWYQQTPGQGLQFLFEYFSETQRNKGNFPGRFSGRQFSNSRSEMNVSTLELGDSALYLCASSSGPRGGYTFGSGTRLTVV.

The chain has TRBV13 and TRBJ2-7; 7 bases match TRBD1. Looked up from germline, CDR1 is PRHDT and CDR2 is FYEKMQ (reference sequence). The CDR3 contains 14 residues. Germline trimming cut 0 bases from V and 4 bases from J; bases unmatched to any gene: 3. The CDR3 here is CASSLGGGAYEQYF. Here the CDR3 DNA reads TGTGCCAGCAGCTTAGGAGGGGGCGCGTACGAGCAGTACTTC.

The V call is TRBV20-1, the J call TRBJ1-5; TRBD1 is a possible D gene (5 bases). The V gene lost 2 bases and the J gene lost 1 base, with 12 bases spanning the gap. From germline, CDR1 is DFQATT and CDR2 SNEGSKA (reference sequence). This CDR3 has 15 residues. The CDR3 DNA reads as TGCAGTGCTAGAACTCAGGGCCCCAGCAATCAGCCCCAGCATTTT. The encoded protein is CSARTQGPSNQPQHF.

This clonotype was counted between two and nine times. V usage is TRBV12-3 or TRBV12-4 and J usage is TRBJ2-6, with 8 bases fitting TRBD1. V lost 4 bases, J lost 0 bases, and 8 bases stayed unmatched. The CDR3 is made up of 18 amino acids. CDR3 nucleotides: TGTGCCAGCAGTTACCCCGACAGGGGCTACTCTGGGGCCAACGTCCTGACTTTC. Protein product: CASSYPDRGYSGANVLTF.

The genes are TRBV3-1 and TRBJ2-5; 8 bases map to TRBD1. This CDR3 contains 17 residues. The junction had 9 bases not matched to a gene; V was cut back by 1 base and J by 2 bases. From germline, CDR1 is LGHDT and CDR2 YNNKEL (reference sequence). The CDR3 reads CASSQVTRGHGQETQYF. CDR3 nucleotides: TGTGCCAGCAGCCAAGTCACCAGGGGGCATGGGCAAGAGACCCAGTACTTC.

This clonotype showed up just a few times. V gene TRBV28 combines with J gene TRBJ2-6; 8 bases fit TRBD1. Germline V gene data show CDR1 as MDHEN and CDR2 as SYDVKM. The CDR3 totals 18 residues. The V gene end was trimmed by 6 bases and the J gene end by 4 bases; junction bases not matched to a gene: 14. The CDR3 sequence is CASRSNRQGKLGANVLTF. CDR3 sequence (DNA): TGTGCCAGCAGAAGTAACAGACAGGGGAAGCTCGGGGCCAACGTCCTGACTTTC.

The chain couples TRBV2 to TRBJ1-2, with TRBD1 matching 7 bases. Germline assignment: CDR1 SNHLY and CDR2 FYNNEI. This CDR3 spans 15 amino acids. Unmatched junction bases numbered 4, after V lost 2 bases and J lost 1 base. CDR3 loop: CASSESRQGNYGYTF. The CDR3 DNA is TGTGCCAGCAGTGAATCACGACAGGGTAACTATGGCTACACCTTC.

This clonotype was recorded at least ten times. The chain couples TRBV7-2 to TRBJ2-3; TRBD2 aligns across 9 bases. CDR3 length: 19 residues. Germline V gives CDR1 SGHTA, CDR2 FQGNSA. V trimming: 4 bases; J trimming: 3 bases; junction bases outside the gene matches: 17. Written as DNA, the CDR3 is TGTGCCAGCAGCTGGTGGGGGACTAGCTCCACTATCGGGACAGATACGCAGTATTTT. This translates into CASSWWGTSSTIGTDTQYF.

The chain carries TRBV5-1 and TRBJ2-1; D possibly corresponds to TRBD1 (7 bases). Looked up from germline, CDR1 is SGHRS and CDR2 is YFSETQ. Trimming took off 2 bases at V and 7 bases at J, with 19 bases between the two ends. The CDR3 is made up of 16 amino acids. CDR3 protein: CASSLSTGTSGNEQFF. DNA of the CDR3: TGCGCCAGCAGCTTATCGACAGGGACTTCGGGAAATGAGCAGTTCTTC.

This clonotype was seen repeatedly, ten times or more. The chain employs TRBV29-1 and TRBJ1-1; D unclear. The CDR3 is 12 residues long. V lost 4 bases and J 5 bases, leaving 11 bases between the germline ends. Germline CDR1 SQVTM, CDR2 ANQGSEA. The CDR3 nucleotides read TGCAGCGTTGGTGGGGTGGGGACTGAAGCTTTCTTT. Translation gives CSVGGVGTEAFF.

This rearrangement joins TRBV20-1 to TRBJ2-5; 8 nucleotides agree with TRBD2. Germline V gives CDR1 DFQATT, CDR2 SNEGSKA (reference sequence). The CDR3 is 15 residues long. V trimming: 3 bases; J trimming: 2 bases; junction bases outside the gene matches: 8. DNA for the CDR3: TGCAGTGCTAGTGAGCGGGAGCACTGGCAAGAGACCCAGTACTTC. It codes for CSASEREHWQETQYF.

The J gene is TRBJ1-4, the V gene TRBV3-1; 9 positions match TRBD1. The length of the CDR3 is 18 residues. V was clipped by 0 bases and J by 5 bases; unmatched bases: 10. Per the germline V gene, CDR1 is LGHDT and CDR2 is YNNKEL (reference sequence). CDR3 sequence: CASSQDQTWDRENEKLFF. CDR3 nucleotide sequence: TGTGCCAGCAGCCAAGATCAAACTTGGGACAGGGAAAATGAAAAACTGTTTTTT. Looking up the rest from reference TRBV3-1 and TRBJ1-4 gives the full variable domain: DTAVSQTPKYLVTQMGNDKSIKCEQNLGHDTMYWYKQDSKKFLKIMFSYNNKELIINETVPNRFSPKSPDKAHLNLHINSLELGDSAVYFCASSQDQTWDRENEKLFFGSGTQLSVL.

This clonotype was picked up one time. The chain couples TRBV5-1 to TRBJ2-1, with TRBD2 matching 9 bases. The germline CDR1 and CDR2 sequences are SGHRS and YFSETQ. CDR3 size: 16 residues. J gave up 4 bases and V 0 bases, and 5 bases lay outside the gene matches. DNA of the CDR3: TGCGCCAGCAGCTTGGATGGGCGGGAGGGGTACAATGAGCAGTTCTTC. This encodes CASSLDGREGYNEQFF.

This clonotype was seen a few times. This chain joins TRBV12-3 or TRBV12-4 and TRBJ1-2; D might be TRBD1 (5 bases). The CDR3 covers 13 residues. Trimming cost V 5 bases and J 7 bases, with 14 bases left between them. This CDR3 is CASSRQLPTGYTF. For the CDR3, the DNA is TGTGCCAGCAGTCGACAGCTTCCTACTGGCTACACCTTC.

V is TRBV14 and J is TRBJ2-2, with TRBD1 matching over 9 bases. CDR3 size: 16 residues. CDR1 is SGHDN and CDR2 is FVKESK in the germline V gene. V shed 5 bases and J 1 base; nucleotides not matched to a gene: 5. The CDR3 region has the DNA TGTGCCAGCAGCTCTTACAGGGGGCGGAACACCGGGGAGCTGTTTTTT. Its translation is CASSSYRGRNTGELFF.